A selection of T cell receptor beta chains follows, all from one sample in a study of shared clonotypes between healthy human individuals. Profiled with immunoSEQ multiplex PCR; TCRdb holds only in-frame clones, not every one. The data show about 2.4 million clones, with roughly 93% seen just once and approximately 0.37% held by the top ten. Sequenced input: naive CD4+ T cells from PBMCs. These receptors all stem from a man aged 18 to 35 in good health. Some clones in this sample may be carry-over from other donors' samples. CDR3s include the opening cysteine and the closing phenylalanine or tryptophan. D genes are given only for firm matches. Clone size is shown for a subset of rows, as once, few, many or a class of expanded clone.

>TRBV27|NA|TRBJ2-1|TRBD1
CASRYTGAQYNEQFF
TGTGCCAGCAGGTATACAGGGGCGCAGTACAATGAGCAGTTCTTC
>TRBV5-1|NA|TRBJ1-2|TRBD1
CASSLDTGGNGYTF
TGCGCCAGCAGCTTGGATACAGGGGGAAATGGCTACACCTTC
>TRBV6-6|NA|TRBJ2-2|TRBD1
CATTDRPKTGELFF
TGTGCCACCACGGACAGGCCAAAGACCGGGGAGCTGTTTTTT
>TRBV9|NA|TRBJ1-4|NA
CASSPTTFNEKLFF
TGTGCCAGCAGCCCCACGACTTTTAATGAAAAACTGTTTTTT
>TRBV5-1|NA|TRBJ2-7|NA
CASSLEGTNEPYEQYF
TGCGCCAGCAGCTTGGAGGGGACCAACGAACCCTACGAGCAGTACTTC
>TRBV19|NA|TRBJ2-1|TRBD1
CASFLTGTGKFF
TGTGCCAGTTTCTTAACCGGGACAGGGAAGTTCTTC
>TRBV2|NA|TRBJ2-5|NA
CASRYLGQETQYF
TGTGCCAGCAGATATCTTGGCCAAGAGACCCAGTACTTC
>TRBV5-1|NA|TRBJ2-1|NA
CASSPGVLAEVLHEQFF
TGCGCCAGCAGCCCGGGTGTTTTGGCTGAGGTTTTGCATGAGCAGTTCTTC
>TRBV6-5|NA|TRBJ2-3|NA
CASRSGASPDTQYF
TGTGCCAGCAGGTCCGGGGCCTCTCCAGATACGCAGTATTTT
>TRBV7-2|once|TRBJ1-2|TRBD1
CASSLGRGTGGYYGYTF
TGTGCCAGCAGCTTAGGCCGGGGGACAGGGGGCTACTATGGCTACACCTTC
>TRBV27|NA|TRBJ1-3|TRBD1
CASSQHRGNGNTIYF
TGTGCCAGCAGCCAACACAGGGGGAACGGAAACACCATATATTTT
>TRBV10-3|NA|TRBJ1-1|NA
CAISESGGRTEAFF
TGTGCCATCAGTGAGTCCGGGGGGCGGACTGAAGCTTTCTTT
>TRBV28|once|TRBJ1-4|TRBD1
CASSPRTGRSGKLFF
TGTGCCAGCAGTCCGCGGACAGGGAGGAGTGGAAAACTGTTTTTT